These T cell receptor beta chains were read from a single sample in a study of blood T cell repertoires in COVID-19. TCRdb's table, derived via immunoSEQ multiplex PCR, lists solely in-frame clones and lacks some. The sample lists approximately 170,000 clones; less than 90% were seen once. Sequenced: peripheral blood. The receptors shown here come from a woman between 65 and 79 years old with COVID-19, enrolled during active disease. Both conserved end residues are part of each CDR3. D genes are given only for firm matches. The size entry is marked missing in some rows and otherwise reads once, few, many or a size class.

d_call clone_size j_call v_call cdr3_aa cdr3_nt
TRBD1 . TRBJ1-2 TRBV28 CASSFPLGTGYGYTF TGTGCCAGCAGTTTCCCCCTCGGGACAGGGTATGGCTACACCTTC
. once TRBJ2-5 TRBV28 CASSLNSQETQYF TGTGCCAGCAGTTTAAACAGCCAAGAGACCCAGTACTTC
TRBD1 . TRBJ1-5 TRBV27 CASSADRGQPQHF TGTGCCAGCAGTGCGGACAGGGGACAGCCCCAGCATTTT
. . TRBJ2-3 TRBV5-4 CASQNTGEDTQYF TGTGCCAGCCAAAACACGGGAGAAGATACGCAGTATTTT
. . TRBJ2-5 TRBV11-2 CASSFGGRGGETQYF TGTGCCAGCAGCTTTGGCGGTAGGGGTGGAGAGACCCAGTACTTC
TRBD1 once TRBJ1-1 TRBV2 CASRRDRDTEAFF TGTGCCAGCAGAAGGGACAGGGACACTGAAGCTTTCTTT
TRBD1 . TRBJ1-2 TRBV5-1 CASSLGTGAHYGYTF TGCGCCAGCAGCTTGGGGACAGGGGCGCACTATGGCTACACCTTC
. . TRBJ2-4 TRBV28 CASSPAELAKNIQYF TGTGCCAGCAGTCCAGCGGAGCTAGCCAAAAACATTCAGTACTTC
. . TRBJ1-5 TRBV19 CASSYPEASNQPQHF TGTGCCAGTAGTTATCCGGAGGCTAGCAATCAGCCCCAGCATTTT
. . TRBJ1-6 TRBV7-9 CASSRGLGEDNSPLHF TGTGCCAGCAGCCGTGGGTTAGGCGAGGATAATTCACCCCTCCACTTT
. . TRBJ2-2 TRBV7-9 CASSLMGQVAGELFF TGTGCCAGCAGCTTAATGGGCCAGGTCGCCGGGGAGCTGTTTTTT
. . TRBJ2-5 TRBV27 CASTKGPETQYF TGTGCCAGCACCAAGGGGCCAGAGACCCAGTACTTC
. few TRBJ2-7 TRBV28 CASSLRGLMGEQYF TGTGCCAGCAGTTTACGGGGGTTGATGGGCGAGCAGTACTTC
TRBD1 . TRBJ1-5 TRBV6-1 CASSGTKDRGRGQPQHF TGTGCCAGCAGTGGGACTAAGGACAGGGGGCGCGGTCAGCCCCAGCATTTT
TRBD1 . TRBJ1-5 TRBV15 CATSRGTGDSNQPQHF TGTGCCACCAGCAGAGGGACAGGGGATAGCAATCAGCCCCAGCATTTT
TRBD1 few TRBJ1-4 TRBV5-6 CASSENRGNEKLFF TGTGCCAGCAGCGAAAACAGGGGTAATGAAAAACTGTTTTTT
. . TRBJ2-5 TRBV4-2 CASSQEGQSQETQYF TGTGCCAGCAGCCAAGAAGGACAGAGCCAAGAGACCCAGTACTTC
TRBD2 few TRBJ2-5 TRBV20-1 CSGGETQYF TGCAGCGGGGGGGAGACCCAGTACTTC
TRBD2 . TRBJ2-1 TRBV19 CASREAGSSYNEQFF TGTGCCAGTAGGGAAGCGGGGAGCTCCTACAATGAGCAGTTCTTC
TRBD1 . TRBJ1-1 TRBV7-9 CASSIRDRGRAFF TGTGCCAGCAGCATCCGGGACAGGGGTAGGGCTTTCTTT
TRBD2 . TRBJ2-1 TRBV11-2 CASSALSGRAGNEQFF TGTGCCAGCAGCGCGTTAAGCGGGAGGGCCGGGAATGAGCAGTTCTTC
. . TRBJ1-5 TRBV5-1 CASSPDRADQPQHF TGCGCCAGCAGCCCGGACAGAGCCGATCAGCCCCAGCATTTT
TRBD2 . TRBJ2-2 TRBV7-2 CASSLFGTSVTGELFF TGTGCCAGCAGCTTATTTGGGACTAGCGTCACCGGGGAGCTGTTTTTT
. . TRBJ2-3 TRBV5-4 CASSSGSQGGDTQYF TGTGCCAGCAGCTCCGGGTCCCAAGGGGGAGATACGCAGTATTTT
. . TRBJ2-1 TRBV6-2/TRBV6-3 CASSFNRVQQFF TGTGCCAGCAGTTTTAACAGGGTTCAGCAGTTCTTC
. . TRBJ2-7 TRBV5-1 CASSLGRNYEQYF TGCGCCAGCAGCTTGGGCAGGAACTACGAGCAGTACTTC
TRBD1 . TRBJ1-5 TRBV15 CATSKGQGGIGPQHF TGTGCCACCAGCAAAGGACAGGGAGGAATAGGGCCCCAGCATTTT
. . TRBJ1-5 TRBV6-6 CASSSGGGNQPQHF TGTGCCAGCAGTTCGGGCGGGGGCAATCAGCCCCAGCATTTT
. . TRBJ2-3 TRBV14 CASSQRGTDTQYF TGTGCCAGCAGCCAACGAGGCACAGATACGCAGTATTTT
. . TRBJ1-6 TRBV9 CASSVGGNSYNSPLHF TGTGCCAGCAGCGTGGGGGGAAACTCCTATAATTCACCCCTCCACTTT
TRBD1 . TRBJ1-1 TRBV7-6 CASSLTGAKGALNTEAFF TGTGCCAGCAGCTTAACTGGCGCAAAGGGGGCTCTGAACACTGAAGCTTTCTTT